These 27 T cell receptor beta chains were all obtained from the same sample, sequenced in a study of CD8 T cells in Susac syndrome. Random hexamers served to reverse transcribe roughly 0.5 to 1 ug RNA. Each CDR3 protein is one row after TCRdb ran MiXCR on the immunoSEQ multiplex PCR reads. The sample records about 130,000 distinct CDR3 sequences, 90% to 95% being singletons. The sample taken for sequencing was CD8+ T cells from PBMCs. The source is a human donor with multiple sclerosis.

This chain connects TRBV5-6 to TRBJ2-7; D might be TRBD1 (6 bases). The CDR3 spans 14 residues. Germline CDR1 is SGHDT and CDR2 is YYEEEE. Trimming took 3 bases from V and 3 from J, leaving 13 bases between them. This CDR3 reads CASSYGRGYYEQYF. CDR3 sequence (DNA): TGTGCCAGCAGCTACGGTAGGGGGTACTACGAGCAGTACTTC.

The chain joins TRBV29-1 to TRBJ1-2; D remains unclear. The germline V gene has CDR1 SQVTM and CDR2 ANQGSEA. Trimming removed 5 bases at V and 8 bases at J, with 12 bases between. The CDR3 covers 11 residues. CDR3 region: CSVLGSHGYTF. In DNA, the CDR3 is TGCAGCGTTTTGGGGAGTCACGGCTACACCTTC. Looking up the rest from reference TRBV29-1 and TRBJ1-2 gives the full variable domain: SAVISQKPSRDICQRGTSLTIQCQVDSQVTMMFWYRQQPGQSLTLIATANQGSEATYESGFVIDKFPISRPNLTFSTLTVSNMSPEDSSIYLCSVLGSHGYTFGSGTRLTVV.

This clonotype was found once. The chain uses TRBV28 and TRBJ1-5; D remains ambiguous. The germline V and J ends were trimmed by 4 bases and 7 bases, with 11 bases remaining between them. The V gene's germline CDR1 is MDHEN and CDR2 SYDVKM. This CDR3 has 13 amino acids. CDR3: CASSSFNGQPQHF. The CDR3 DNA follows: TGTGCCAGCAGTTCCTTCAACGGGCAGCCCCAGCATTTT.

The chain is built from TRBV7-9 and TRBJ2-7; unclear D gene. From germline, CDR1 is SEHNR and CDR2 FQNEAQ (reference sequence). V was shortened by 5 bases and J by 2 bases, with 10 bases between the two germline ends. This CDR3 is built from 13 residues. The CDR3 nucleotides read TGTGCCAGCAGCCCCCCACCCACCTACGAGCAGTACTTC. This sequence encodes CASSPPPTYEQYF.

The CDR3 DNA follows: TGTGCCAGCAGCTTGGACGGCTCAAACACTGAAGCTTTCTTT. This encodes CASSLDGSNTEAFF. The rearrangement links TRBV7-2 to TRBJ1-1; D is undetermined. The CDR3 sequence is 14 residues long. V lost 3 bases and J lost 2, with 10 bases in between. Germline V gene sequence: CDR1 SGHTA, CDR2 FQGNSA.

The sample holds a few counts of this clonotype. J is TRBJ1-1 and V is TRBV20-1, with D hard to call. V was trimmed by 0 bases and J by 0 bases, leaving 5 bases between them. The CDR3 sequence is 13 residues long. Per germline, CDR1 DFQATT and CDR2 SNEGSKA (reference sequence). CDR3 DNA sequence: TGCAGTGCTAGAGATCGGTTGAACACTGAAGCTTTCTTT. Amino acid sequence: CSARDRLNTEAFF.

The chain carries TRBV30 and TRBJ1-1; D possibly corresponds to TRBD1 (5 bases). The CDR3 spans 15 residues. Trimming removed 4 bases at V and 5 bases at J, with 20 bases between. Germline values: CDR1 GTSNPN, CDR2 SVGIG (reference sequence). Here the CDR3 DNA reads TGTGCCTGGAAAAGCTTCGCGGAGGGGCTTACTGAAGCTTTCTTT. Its protein product is CAWKSFAEGLTEAFF.

The chain links TRBV6-6 to TRBJ2-3; D might be TRBD2 (5 bases). Germline V gene lookup returns CDR1 MNHNY and CDR2 SVGAGI (reference sequence). The CDR3 length is 14 residues. V was shortened by 9 bases and J by 0 bases, with 13 bases between the two germline ends. The CDR3 sequence: CASQEVSSTDTQYF. The CDR3 DNA follows: TGTGCCAGTCAGGAGGTTTCTAGCACAGATACGCAGTATTTT.

The J gene is TRBJ1-1, the V gene TRBV27; perhaps TRBD1 as D (6 bases). The germline V and J ends were trimmed by 2 bases and 1 base, with 11 bases remaining between them. This CDR3 has 15 amino acids. CDR1 MNHEY and CDR2 SMNVEV come from the germline V gene (reference sequence). This chain's CDR3 is CASSLIGQRNTEAFF. The DNA for the CDR3 is TGTGCCAGCAGTTTAATTGGACAGAGGAACACTGAAGCTTTCTTT.

The V gene is TRBV27, the J gene TRBJ1-1; D gene uncertain. CDR3 length: 13 residues. The V end lost 3 bases, the J end lost 4 bases, and 9 bases lay between the germline ends. CDR1 and CDR2 from the germline V gene are MNHEY and SMNVEV (reference sequence). The CDR3 DNA reads TGTGCCAGCAGTTTCGCGGGAAGCACTGAAGCTTTCTTT. It specifies CASSFAGSTEAFF.

The V call is TRBV7-7, the J call TRBJ2-3; D possibly uses TRBD1 or TRBD2 (5 bases each). CDR1 and CDR2 (germline): SSHAT, FNYEAQ (reference sequence). V gave up 6 bases and J gave up 5 bases, with 18 bases separating them. The CDR3 loop spans 15 amino acids. Here the CDR3 reads CASSPTGTSRDTQYF. In DNA, the CDR3 is TGTGCCAGCAGTCCTACCGGGACGTCGAGAGATACGCAGTATTTT.

The chain is built from TRBV12-3 or TRBV12-4 and TRBJ2-3, with D perhaps being TRBD1 or TRBD2 (5 bases each). Trimming left V 5 bases short and J 5 bases short, with 17 bases between. The CDR3 loop spans 15 amino acids. The CDR3 DNA is TGTGCCAGCAGTCGGGCCCGCACGGGGCTAGATACGCAGTATTTT. Encoded protein: CASSRARTGLDTQYF.

This rearrangement joins TRBV28 to TRBJ2-7; maybe TRBD1 (5 bases). This CDR3 contains 13 residues. Trimming pared 8 bases from V and 1 base from J, leaving 12 bases between. Germline V gene data show CDR1 as MDHEN and CDR2 as SYDVKM. Written as DNA, the CDR3 is TGTGCCAGCTCTGACAGCCGATCCTACGAGCAGTACTTC. Its translation: CASSDSRSYEQYF.

This clonotype was picked up a small number of times. The chain recombines TRBV7-9 with TRBJ2-7; D is unclear. The CDR3 runs to 12 residues. Trimming removed 3 bases at V and 3 bases at J, with 6 bases between. The V gene's germline CDR1 is SEHNR and CDR2 FQNEAQ (reference sequence). CDR3 region: CASSFDGYEQYF. The CDR3, as DNA: TGTGCCAGCAGCTTTGATGGCTACGAGCAGTACTTC. Drawing the rest from reference TRBV7-9 and TRBJ2-7, the complete variable domain is DTGVSQNPRHKITKRGQNVTFRCDPISEHNRLYWYRQTLGQGPEFLTYFQNEAQLEKSRLLSDRFSAERPKGSFSTLEIQRTEQGDSAMYLCASSFDGYEQYFGPGTRLTVT.

The chain couples TRBV27 to TRBJ2-2, with D perhaps matching TRBD2 (7 bases). There are 15 residues in the CDR3. Per the germline V gene, CDR1 is MNHEY and CDR2 is SMNVEV (reference sequence). Trimming removed 6 bases from V and 3 bases from J, with 14 bases in between. The DNA of the CDR3 is TGTGCCAGCAGATGGGGAGGGGGGTACACCGGGGAGCTGTTTTTT. Translation: CASRWGGGYTGELFF.

This chain joins TRBV14 and TRBJ2-1, with D perhaps TRBD2 (6 bases). The CDR3 is made up of 16 amino acids. Germline lookup yields CDR1 SGHDN and CDR2 FVKESK. The V end lost 0 bases, the J end lost 7 bases, and 16 bases lay between the germline ends. DNA for the CDR3: TGTGCCAGCAGCCAAGAGACGGGAGAAGAATATAATGAGCAGTTCTTC. Amino acid sequence: CASSQETGEEYNEQFF.

The V and J genes are TRBV7-8 and TRBJ2-1; D possibly corresponds to TRBD1 (6 bases). The CDR3 is 11 amino acids. Germline assignment: CDR1 SGHVS and CDR2 FQNEAQ. Trimming cost V 4 bases and J 12 bases, with 10 bases left between them. The CDR3, as DNA: TGTGCCAGCAGCTCAGGACAGCGGCAGTTCTTC. Encoded protein: CASSSGQRQFF.

The V gene is TRBV12-3 or TRBV12-4, the J gene TRBJ1-5; D ambiguous. V lost 2 bases and J 3 bases, leaving 11 bases between the germline ends. CDR3 size: 15 residues. The CDR3, as DNA: TGTGCCAGCAGTTTAACGACCTATAACAATCAGCCCCAGCATTTT. Its protein product is CASSLTTYNNQPQHF.

The chain links TRBV20-1 to TRBJ1-1; 7 nucleotides match TRBD1. This CDR3 is built from 13 residues. CDR1 and CDR2 (germline): DFQATT, SNEGSKA (reference sequence). V shed 4 bases and J 4 bases; nucleotides not matched to a gene: 6. The CDR3 DNA reads as TGCAGTGCTACCGACAGGGAGGTCACTGAAGCTTTCTTT. Its protein product is CSATDREVTEAFF.

The chain joins TRBV7-9 to TRBJ1-2, with 9 nucleotides matching TRBD1. The V and J ends lost 5 bases and 2 bases, in that order; junction bases with no gene match: 12. This CDR3 contains 17 residues. CDR1 is SEHNR, CDR2 FQNEAQ, per germline (reference sequence). CDR3 region: CASSRSYLGTGNYGYTF. CDR3 sequence (DNA): TGTGCCAGCAGCCGCTCTTACCTTGGGACAGGGAACTATGGCTACACCTTC.

V is TRBV3-1 and J is TRBJ2-3; D possibly corresponds to TRBD2 (5 bases). CDR3 length equals 15 residues. V lost 5 bases, J lost 3 bases, and 15 bases lay in between. Germline assignment: CDR1 LGHDT and CDR2 YNNKEL (reference sequence). The CDR3 coding sequence is TGTGCCAGCAGCGTCGACGGGGATGGGACAGATACGCAGTATTTT. It is translated as CASSVDGDGTDTQYF.

This chain connects TRBV24-1 to TRBJ2-3; TRBD2 matches 9 bases. V dropped 1 base and J dropped 3; count of bases not matched to a gene: 7. The CDR3 is made up of 17 amino acids. Germline CDR1 is KGHDR and CDR2 is SFDVKD. The DNA for the CDR3 is TGTGCCACCAGTGATTTAACAGCGGGAGGTGGAACAGATACGCAGTATTTT. This gives the protein CATSDLTAGGGTDTQYF.

This chain links TRBV27 with TRBJ2-1; a weak D match, TRBD2 (6 bases). The V gene's germline CDR1 is MNHEY and CDR2 SMNVEV (reference sequence). The V end was cut by 2 bases, the J end by 3 bases, with 14 bases between. This CDR3 is built from 16 residues. The CDR3, as DNA: TGTGCCAGCAGTTTACAATCTAGCGAGATCTACAATGAGCAGTTCTTC. Residues: CASSLQSSEIYNEQFF.

The chain combines TRBV6-5 with TRBJ2-5, with D possibly TRBD2 on 6 matching bases. V lost 4 bases, J lost 3 bases, and 9 bases lay in between. The CDR3 has 13 amino acids. Per germline, CDR1 MNHEY and CDR2 SVGAGI. DNA of the CDR3: TGTGCCAGCAGTTTGGGACTTAAAGAGACCCAGTACTTC. It codes for CASSLGLKETQYF.

The chain combines TRBV7-2 with TRBJ2-7; D ambiguous. CDR3 length: 14 amino acids. CDR1 is SGHTA, CDR2 FQGNSA, per germline. V dropped 0 bases and J dropped 4 bases, with 10 bases sitting between them. CDR3 bases: TGTGCCAGCAGCTTAGCGATAGGGTCTTACGAGCAGTACTTC. It codes for CASSLAIGSYEQYF. Combining the CDR3 with reference TRBV7-2 and TRBJ2-7 gives the whole variable domain GAGVSQSPSNKVTEKGKDVELRCDPISGHTALYWYRQSLGQGLEFLIYFQGNSAPDKSGLPSDRFSAERTGGSVSTLTIQRTQQEDSAVYLCASSLAIGSYEQYFGPGTRLTVT.

This clonotype was picked up a small number of times. The genes are TRBV30 and TRBJ2-3; D unresolved. The V end was cut by 2 bases, the J end by 3 bases, with 3 bases between. The CDR3 covers 11 residues. Germline V gene data show CDR1 as GTSNPN and CDR2 as SVGIG (reference sequence). CDR3 sequence: CAWSYTDTQYF. The CDR3 DNA reads as TGTGCCTGGAGTTATACAGATACGCAGTATTTT.

The chain employs TRBV19 and TRBJ2-5; 16 bases agree with TRBD2. Germline V gives CDR1 LNHDA, CDR2 SQIVND (reference sequence). This CDR3 is 15 amino acids long. After removal of 10 bases from V and 5 bases from J, the junction contained 7 bases not matched to a gene. The CDR3 loop reads CATGTSGRELETQYF. The CDR3 DNA reads as TGTGCCACCGGGACTAGCGGGAGGGAACTGGAGACCCAGTACTTC.